This T cell receptor (beta chain) was sequenced in a study of human T cells and chemical hapten exposure. The CDR3 sequence is 15 residues long. Germline-derived CDR1 and CDR2 are SGDLS and YYNGEE. With V trimmed by 3 bases and J by 6 bases, 8 bases remained unmatched. For the library, individual cDNA molecules each received unique molecular identifiers. As originally analysed: Sample TCR totals centred on a median of around 95,000, ranging about 20,000 to 700,000. TCRdb reprocessed the RACE reads with MiXCR, giving one entry per CDR3 protein. TCRdb assigned the V and J calls; the authors' analysis was not used. The profile covers 90,000 or so distinct CDR3 sequences, with around 8.8% appearing a single time and 2.5% to 3% taken by the ten largest. Study observations and caveats: Alopecia affected the donors, so their immune response may differ from healthy people's.

Documented time point: pre-sensitization, week 0. Treatment reported: therapeutic diphenylcyclopropenone sensitization with weekly scalp DPC. Blood was drawn before each patch test was applied. This clonotype turned up a few times. The antigen is undetermined. This chain links TRBV9 with TRBJ2-2; 7 nucleotides match TRBD1. Source: whole blood, taken in connection with sensitization to the hapten diphenylcyclopropenone (DPC). This TCR came from a man aged 40-50 years with alopecia areata. Some clones in this sample may be carry-over from other donors' samples. CDR3 residues: CASSDRRGLPGELFF. For the CDR3, the DNA is TGTGCCAGCAGCGACCGAAGGGGGCTCCCCGGGGAGCTGTTTTTT. The full variable domain, its missing parts supplied by reference TRBV9 and TRBJ2-2, is DSGVTQTPKHLITATGQRVTLRCSPRSGDLSVYWYQQSLDQGLQFLIQYYNGEERAKGNILERFSAQQFPDLHSELNLSSLELGDSALYFCASSDRRGLPGELFFGEGSRLTVL.